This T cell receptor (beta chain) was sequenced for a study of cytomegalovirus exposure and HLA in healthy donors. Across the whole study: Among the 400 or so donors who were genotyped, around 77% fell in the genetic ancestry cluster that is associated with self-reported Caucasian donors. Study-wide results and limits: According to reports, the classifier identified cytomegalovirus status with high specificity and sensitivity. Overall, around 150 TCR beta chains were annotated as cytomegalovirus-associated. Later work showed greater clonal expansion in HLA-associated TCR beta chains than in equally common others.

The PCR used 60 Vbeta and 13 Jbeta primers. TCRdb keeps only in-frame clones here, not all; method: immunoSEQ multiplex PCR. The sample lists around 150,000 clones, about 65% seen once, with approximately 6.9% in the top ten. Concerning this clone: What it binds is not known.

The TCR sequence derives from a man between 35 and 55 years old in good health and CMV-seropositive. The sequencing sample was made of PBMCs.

The CDR3 coding sequence is TGTGCTAGTGGCCCCTCAGGGGCCGGATACGAGCAGTACTTC. Protein product: CASGPSGAGYEQYF. The chain links TRBV12-5 to TRBJ2-7, with D tentatively TRBD1 (6 bases). With 6 bases removed from V and 4 bases from J, the gap between germline ends came to 16 bases. This CDR3 has 14 residues. CDR1 LGHNT and CDR2 FRNRAP come from the germline V gene.